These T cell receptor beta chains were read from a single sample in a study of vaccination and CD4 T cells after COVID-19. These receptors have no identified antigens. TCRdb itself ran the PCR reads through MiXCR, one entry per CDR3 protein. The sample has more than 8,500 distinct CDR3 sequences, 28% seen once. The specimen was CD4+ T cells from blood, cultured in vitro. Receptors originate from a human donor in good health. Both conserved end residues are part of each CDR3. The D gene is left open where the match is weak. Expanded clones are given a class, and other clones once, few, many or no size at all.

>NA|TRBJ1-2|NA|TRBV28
CASSPRDYGYTF
TGTGCCAGCAGTCCTCGGGACTATGGCTACACCTTC
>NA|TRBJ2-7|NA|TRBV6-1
CASVSPGASEQYF
TGTGCCAGCGTATCGCCGGGGGCAAGTGAGCAGTACTTC
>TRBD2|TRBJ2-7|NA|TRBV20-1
CSARASGRLGQYF
TGCAGTGCTAGAGCTAGCGGGAGATTGGGGCAGTACTTC
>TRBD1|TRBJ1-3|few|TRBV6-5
CASSYATGSGNTIYF
TGTGCCAGCAGTTACGCGACAGGGTCGGGAAACACCATATATTTT
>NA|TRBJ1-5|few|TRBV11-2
CASSFYVTPGALTFNQPQHF
TGTGCCAGCAGCTTTTACGTTACCCCGGGGGCCCTTACCTTCAATCAGCCCCAGCATTTT
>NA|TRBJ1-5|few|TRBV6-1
CASSEDHRGPQHF
TGTGCCAGCAGTGAAGACCACCGGGGGCCCCAGCATTTT
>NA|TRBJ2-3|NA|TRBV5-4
CASSHQGRVTDTQYF
TGTGCCAGCAGCCATCAGGGACGGGTCACAGATACGCAGTATTTT
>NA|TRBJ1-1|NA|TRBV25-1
CASSGRGRVAFF
TGTGCCAGCAGTGGAAGGGGCAGAGTAGCTTTCTTT
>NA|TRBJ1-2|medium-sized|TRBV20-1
CSARRGANYGYTF
TGCAGTGCTAGACGGGGAGCTAACTATGGCTACACCTTC
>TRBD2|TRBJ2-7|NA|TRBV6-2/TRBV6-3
CASTSFGREKTYEQYF
TGTGCCAGCACCTCGTTTGGGCGGGAGAAAACCTACGAGCAGTACTTC
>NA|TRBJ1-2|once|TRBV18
CASSPGGRSGADGYTF
TGTGCCAGCTCACCAGGTGGCAGGTCCGGGGCGGATGGCTACACCTTC
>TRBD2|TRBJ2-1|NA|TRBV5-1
CASSLAWTSGVNEQFF
TGCGCCAGCAGCTTGGCCTGGACTAGCGGGGTCAATGAGCAGTTCTTC
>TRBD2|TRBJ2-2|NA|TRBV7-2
CASSLLAGEHGELFF
TGTGCCAGCAGCTTACTAGCGGGAGAACACGGGGAGCTGTTTTTT
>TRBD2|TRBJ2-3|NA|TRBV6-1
CASQAGGPTDTQYF
TGTGCCAGCCAAGCGGGAGGCCCCACAGATACGCAGTATTTT
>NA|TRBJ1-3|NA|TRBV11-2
CASPGHRSSGNTIYF
TGTGCCAGCCCAGGACACCGTTCCTCTGGAAACACCATATATTTT
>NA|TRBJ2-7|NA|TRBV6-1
CASSRDTSYEQYF
TGTGCCAGCAGCCGGGACACTTCCTACGAGCAGTACTTC
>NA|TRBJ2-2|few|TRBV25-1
CASSLPQGTTGELFF
TGTGCCAGCAGCCTACCCCAGGGGACAACCGGGGAGCTGTTTTTT
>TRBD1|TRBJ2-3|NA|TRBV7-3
CASSLRGTGMADTQYF
TGTGCCAGCAGCTTAAGGGGGACAGGGATGGCAGATACGCAGTATTTT
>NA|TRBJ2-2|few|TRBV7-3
CASSPRLTGELFF
TGTGCCAGCAGCCCAAGGCTCACCGGGGAGCTGTTTTTT
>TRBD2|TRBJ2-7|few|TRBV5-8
CASSFLAGVSYEQYF
TGTGCCAGCAGCTTTCTAGCGGGAGTATCTTACGAGCAGTACTTC
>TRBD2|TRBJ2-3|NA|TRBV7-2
CASSRLAVPGGGDTQYF
TGTGCCAGCAGCCGACTAGCGGTCCCTGGCGGTGGGGATACGCAGTATTTT
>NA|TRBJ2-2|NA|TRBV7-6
CASSKTANTGELFF
TGTGCCAGCAGCAAGACTGCTAACACCGGGGAGCTGTTTTTT
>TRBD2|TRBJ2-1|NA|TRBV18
CASSSGTSGNNEQFF
TGTGCCAGCTCATCCGGGACTAGCGGCAACAATGAGCAGTTCTTC
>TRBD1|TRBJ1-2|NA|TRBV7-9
CASSSYITQGANGYTF
TGTGCCAGCAGCTCCTACATTACACAGGGGGCGAATGGCTACACCTTC
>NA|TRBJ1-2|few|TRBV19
CASSDVGPASYTF
TGTGCCAGTAGTGATGTGGGGCCGGCGAGCTACACCTTC
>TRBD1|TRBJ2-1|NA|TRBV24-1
CATSDPAPQGASYNEQFF
TGTGCCACCAGTGACCCCGCCCCACAGGGGGCATCCTACAATGAGCAGTTCTTC
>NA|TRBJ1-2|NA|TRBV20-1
CSARGAGVVYGYTF
TGCAGTGCTAGAGGGGCAGGTGTAGTCTATGGCTACACCTTC
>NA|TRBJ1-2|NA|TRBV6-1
CATHRGDNNYGYTF
TGTGCCACTCATAGGGGGGACAATAACTATGGCTACACCTTC
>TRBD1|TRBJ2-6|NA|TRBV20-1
CSATQGTGANVLTF
TGCAGTGCTACACAGGGGACTGGGGCCAACGTCCTGACTTTC
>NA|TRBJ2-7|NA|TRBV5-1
CASSPDDPTYGQYF
TGCGCCAGCAGCCCGGACGACCCGACGTACGGGCAGTACTTC
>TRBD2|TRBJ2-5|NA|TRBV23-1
CASSQSEREGEETQYF
TGCGCCAGCAGTCAATCGGAGCGGGAGGGGGAAGAGACCCAGTACTTC
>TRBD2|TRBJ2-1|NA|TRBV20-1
CSARVRTSGSGSEQFF
TGCAGTGCTAGAGTTCGGACTAGCGGGAGTGGTAGTGAGCAGTTCTTC
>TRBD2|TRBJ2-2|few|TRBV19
CASSRRTSGRAGELFF
TGTGCCAGTAGCCGTAGGACTAGCGGGAGGGCCGGGGAGCTGTTTTTT
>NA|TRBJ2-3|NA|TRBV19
CASSMLSADTQYF
TGTGCCAGTAGTATGTTGTCGGCAGATACGCAGTATTTT
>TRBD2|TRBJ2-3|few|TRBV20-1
CSARLGRVQRDTQYF
TGCAGTGCCAGGCTCGGGAGGGTTCAGAGAGATACGCAGTATTTT
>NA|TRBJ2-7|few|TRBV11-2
CASSTVVGRKSYEQYF
TGTGCCAGCAGCACCGTCGTCGGGAGAAAGTCCTACGAGCAGTACTTC
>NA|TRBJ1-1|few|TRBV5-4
CASSSGGRTEAFF
TGTGCCAGCAGCAGCGGGGGGCGGACTGAAGCTTTCTTT
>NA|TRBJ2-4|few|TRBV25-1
CASSAHSAQNIQYF
TGTGCCAGCAGTGCACATTCGGCCCAAAACATTCAGTACTTC
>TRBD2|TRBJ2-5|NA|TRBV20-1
CSASKGLAAGTQYF
TGCAGTGCTAGTAAGGGACTAGCGGCGGGGACCCAGTACTTC
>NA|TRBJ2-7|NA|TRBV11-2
CASSLATHSSYEQYF
TGTGCCAGCAGCTTAGCCACTCACAGCTCCTACGAGCAGTACTTC
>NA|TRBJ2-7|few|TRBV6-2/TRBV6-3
CASRTGYEQYF
TGTGCCAGCAGGACGGGGTACGAGCAGTACTTC
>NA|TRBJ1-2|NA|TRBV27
CASSLSLGVGGYTF
TGTGCCAGCAGTTTATCATTAGGGGTCGGTGGCTACACCTTC